These 18 T cell receptor beta chains were all obtained from the same sample, sequenced in a study of T cells in Graves' hyperthyroidism and ophthalmopathy (dated by TCRdb to between 2018 and 2021). The library was produced with multiplex PCR. The sequencer listed for this sample is Illumina HiSeq 2000. TCR beta CDR3 regions were amplified from RNA transcripts. The first round of RT-PCR for the TCR CDR3 was performed with the HTBI primer set and the Qiagen OneStep RT-PCR kit. TCRdb trimmed the raw reads at Q25, called clones with MiXCR and kept productive beta chains. One record per CDR3 amino acid sequence lists the most common genes and DNA. Within this sample are 450,000 to 600,000 distinct CDR3 sequences, with less than 15% of them counted one time only. The ten top clones hold about 15% of the sample. Source material: blood. The receptors originated from a woman in her forties with Graves' hyperthyroidism.

The chain is built from TRBV29-1 and TRBJ1-1; D call uncertain. Looked up from germline, CDR1 is SQVTM and CDR2 is ANQGSEA. The germline V and J ends were trimmed by 6 bases and 1 base, with 9 bases remaining between them. The CDR3 consists of 12 residues. The CDR3 region is CSVAWTNTEAFF. The CDR3 bases are TGCAGCGTAGCCTGGACGAACACTGAAGCTTTCTTT.

This clonotype has a handful of counts. The rearrangement links TRBV4-1 to TRBJ1-2; perhaps TRBD1 as D (6 bases). With 1 base removed from V and 7 bases from J, the gap between germline ends came to 16 bases. The length of the CDR3 is 15 residues. Per germline, CDR1 MGHRA and CDR2 YSYEKL. The CDR3 sequence: CASSQARGSDSGYTF. CDR3 bases: TGCGCCAGCAGCCAAGCGAGGGGGTCGGACAGTGGCTACACCTTC.

This sequence joins TRBV6-1 and TRBJ1-2, with D maybe TRBD1 (6 bases). V was shortened by 2 bases and J by 4 bases, with 11 bases between the two germline ends. The CDR3 covers 14 residues. Germline CDR1 reads MNHNS; CDR2 reads SASEGT. CDR3 protein: CASSENRVGYGYTF. The CDR3, as DNA: TGTGCCAGCAGTGAAAACAGGGTCGGCTATGGCTACACCTTC.

This rearrangement joins TRBV7-9 to TRBJ1-6, with D possibly matching TRBD1 (5 bases). The V gene's germline CDR1 is SEHNR and CDR2 FQNEAQ (reference sequence). Trimming took off 3 bases at V and 7 bases at J, with 10 bases between the two ends. The CDR3 has 14 residues. CDR3 amino acids: CASSLEGSNSPLHF. Written as DNA, the CDR3 is TGTGCCAGCAGCTTGGAGGGGAGCAATTCACCCCTCCACTTT. Full variable domain (remainder filled in from reference TRBV7-9 and TRBJ1-6): DTGVSQNPRHKITKRGQNVTFRCDPISEHNRLYWYRQTLGQGPEFLTYFQNEAQLEKSRLLSDRFSAERPKGSFSTLEIQRTEQGDSAMYLCASSLEGSNSPLHFGNGTRLTVT.

There are many counts of this clonotype. The rearrangement joins TRBV20-1 to TRBJ2-2; D unresolved. Germline-derived CDR1 and CDR2 are DFQATT and SNEGSKA (reference sequence). This CDR3 region has 13 residues. With 0 bases removed from V and 7 bases from J, the gap between germline ends came to 9 bases. DNA for the CDR3: TGCAGTGCTAGAGACGACTGGAGCGGGGAGCTGTTTTTT. It is translated as CSARDDWSGELFF.

This clonotype was observed many times. The chain joins TRBV20-1 to TRBJ2-1, with 8 bases matching TRBD2. The junction had 13 bases not matched to a gene; V was cut back by 5 bases and J by 4 bases. The CDR3 totals 16 residues. Germline V gene data show CDR1 as DFQATT and CDR2 as SNEGSKA (reference sequence). For the CDR3, the DNA is TGCAGTGCTTATCCCGGTTTAGCGGGAATGTACAATGAGCAGTTCTTC. Its protein is CSAYPGLAGMYNEQFF.

This clonotype was counted many times. This chain uses TRBV5-6 with TRBJ2-7; 13 bases are shared with TRBD2. The ends lost 6 bases at V and 5 bases at J; junction bases unmatched: 11. This CDR3 spans 16 amino acids. The germline V gene has CDR1 SGHDT and CDR2 YYEEEE. CDR3 in DNA: TGTGCCAGCATCGGGACTAGCGGGAAGTACGGGGACGAGCAGTACTTC. This gives the protein CASIGTSGKYGDEQYF.

This clonotype was seen at least ten times. The chain joins TRBV7-2 to TRBJ2-3; 9 bases match TRBD2. The CDR3 has 13 residues. CDR1 and CDR2 (germline): SGHTA, FQGNSA. V lost 5 bases to trimming and J lost 7 bases; unmatched junction nucleotides: 4. CDR3 bases: TGTGCCAGCAGCCCGCGGGAGGGCTATACGCAGTATTTT. Its translation is CASSPREGYTQYF.

This clonotype was observed many times. The genes are TRBV28 and TRBJ2-7, with D possibly being TRBD1 or TRBD2 (5 bases each). The CDR3 covers 14 residues. V was trimmed by 6 bases and J by 2 bases, leaving 14 bases between them. Germline lookup yields CDR1 MDHEN and CDR2 SYDVKM. The CDR3 is CASSDRRGTYEQYF. CDR3 DNA: TGTGCCAGCAGCGACAGACGGGGTACCTACGAGCAGTACTTC.

This clonotype occurred many times. The V gene is TRBV5-1, the J gene TRBJ1-2, with 7 bases aligning to TRBD1. Germline V gene sequence: CDR1 SGHRS, CDR2 YFSETQ. V was clipped by 2 bases and J by 4 bases; unmatched bases: 5. The CDR3 is made up of 14 amino acids. CDR3: CASSLPGQTYGYTF. The CDR3 region has the DNA TGCGCCAGCAGCTTACCGGGACAGACCTATGGCTACACCTTC. Supplemented by reference TRBV5-1 and TRBJ1-2, the full variable domain reads KAGVTQTPRYLIKTRGQQVTLSCSPISGHRSVSWYQQTPGQGLQFLFEYFSETQRNKGNFPGRFSGRQFSNSRSEMNVSTLELGDSALYLCASSLPGQTYGYTFGSGTRLTVV.

This chain links TRBV2 with TRBJ2-2, with 10 bases that match TRBD2. V lost 5 bases to trimming and J lost 1 base; unmatched junction nucleotides: 4. CDR3 length: 16 amino acids. Per germline, CDR1 SNHLY and CDR2 FYNNEI. The CDR3 protein is CASSRLAGRNTGELFF. The CDR3 nucleotides read TGTGCCAGCAGTCGACTAGCGGGTAGGAACACCGGGGAGCTGTTTTTT.

This clonotype was detected ten times or more. The rearrangement links TRBV10-3 to TRBJ2-3, with a weak D call TRBD2 (6 bases). Germline CDR1 reads ENHRY; CDR2 reads SYGVKD. V was trimmed by 6 bases and J by 4 bases, leaving 17 bases between them. CDR3 length: 15 amino acids. The CDR3 region has the DNA TGTGCCATCAGAGTTAGCGGTTCTTGGTCAGATACGCAGTATTTT. Amino acids: CAIRVSGSWSDTQYF.

In its sample, this clonotype was seen a few times. J is TRBJ2-1 and V is TRBV7-6; 7 bases are a match to TRBD1. CDR3 length: 16 amino acids. V dropped 5 bases and J dropped 1; count of bases not matched to a gene: 8. From germline, CDR1 is SGHVS and CDR2 FNYEAQ. The CDR3 sequence: CASSRDRDSSYNEQFF. In nucleotides, the CDR3 is TGTGCCAGCAGCCGTGATCGGGACAGTTCCTACAATGAGCAGTTCTTC.

The sample holds a few counts of this clonotype. The rearrangement links TRBV29-1 to TRBJ2-7; TRBD1 matches at 7 bases. After removal of 6 bases from V and 6 bases from J, the junction contained 11 bases not matched to a gene. CDR3 size: 13 residues. CDR1 and CDR2 from the germline V gene are SQVTM and ANQGSEA. CDR3 protein: CSVADRVDSEQYF. In nucleotides, the CDR3 is TGCAGCGTCGCAGACAGGGTTGATAGCGAGCAGTACTTC.

This clonotype was recorded many times. V gene TRBV3-1 combines with J gene TRBJ2-7, with unresolved D. V lost 3 bases, J lost 0 bases, and 9 bases lay in between. The length of the CDR3 is 14 residues. Germline assignment: CDR1 LGHDT and CDR2 YNNKEL (reference sequence). The CDR3 DNA reads TGTGCCAGCAGCCAGCCAGGCCTCTCCTACGAGCAGTACTTC. This translates into CASSQPGLSYEQYF.

The table lists this clonotype with many counts. V gene TRBV24-1 combines with J gene TRBJ2-2, with D unresolved. Germline V lookup: CDR1 KGHDR, CDR2 SFDVKD. This CDR3 comprises 15 residues. V was pared by 3 bases and J by 6 bases, with 13 bases between. CDR3 residues: CATSDGGLDAGELFF. In DNA form, the CDR3 reads TGTGCCACCAGTGATGGTGGGTTGGACGCCGGGGAGCTGTTTTTT.

This clonotype was seen repeatedly, ten times or more. This sequence joins TRBV30 and TRBJ1-1; the D gene is possibly TRBD1 (6 bases). Germline loops: CDR1 GTSNPN, CDR2 SVGIG (reference sequence). There are 14 residues in the CDR3. V was shortened by 3 bases and J by 8 bases, with 19 bases between the two germline ends. CDR3 in DNA: TGTGCCTGGAGAACCAACGAGGGGGGAGCCGAAGCTTTCTTT. Amino acids: CAWRTNEGGAEAFF.

This clonotype appeared many times. The chain has TRBV12-3 or TRBV12-4 and TRBJ2-2; 7 nucleotides align to TRBD2. The CDR3 spans 16 residues. V gave up 5 bases and J gave up 0 bases; unmatched junction bases: 6. CDR3 in amino acids: CASSPTGLPNTGELFF. The CDR3 nucleotides are TGTGCCAGCAGTCCTACGGGACTACCGAACACCGGGGAGCTGTTTTTT.